The 4 T cell receptor beta chains below all came from one sample that was sequenced in a study of cytomegalovirus exposure and HLA in healthy donors. Data came from immunoSEQ multiplex PCR; TCRdb stores just in-frame clones and leaves some out. The data hold some 110,000 clones, with 70% to 90% observed a single time. The source material was PBMCs. All receptors come from a man aged 18 to 29 in good health and CMV-seropositive.

In its sample, this clone was seen once. V and J are TRBV27 and TRBJ2-3; possibly TRBD1 for D (5 bases). The germline CDR1 and CDR2 sequences are MNHEY and SMNVEV (reference sequence). This CDR3 has 16 residues. V dropped 3 bases and J dropped 2 bases, with 15 bases sitting between them. As DNA, the CDR3 is TGTGCCAGCAGTTTCAAAGACAGCGATCCCACAGATACGCAGTATTTT. This sequence encodes CASSFKDSDPTDTQYF.

This chain links TRBV15 with TRBJ1-2; 9 bases map to TRBD1. V shed 0 bases, J shed 7 bases, and the junction held 9 bases outside the gene matches. The CDR3 sequence is 16 residues long. CDR1 LNHNV and CDR2 YYDKDF come from the germline V gene (reference sequence). For the CDR3, the DNA is TGTGCCACCAGCAGAGATACGACAGGGGGTGTCTCTGGCTACACCTTC. The encoded protein is CATSRDTTGGVSGYTF.

The chain joins TRBV4-1 to TRBJ1-1, with a possible D match to TRBD1 (5 bases). This CDR3 spans 16 amino acids. CDR1 and CDR2 from the germline V gene are MGHRA and YSYEKL. V was shortened by 4 bases and J by 0 bases, with 15 bases between the two germline ends. The CDR3 DNA sequence: TGCGCCAGCAGCCCGAGGGGAGGGACCATGAACACTGAAGCTTTCTTT. The encoded protein is CASSPRGGTMNTEAFF.

This chain connects TRBV19 to TRBJ1-5; 7 bases are a match to TRBD1. The CDR3 covers 15 residues. Germline V gives CDR1 LNHDA, CDR2 SQIVND (reference sequence). The V segment lost 3 bases and the J segment 2 bases; nucleotides outside the gene matches: 4. The CDR3 bases are TGTGCCAGTAGTATCTGGGACAGCCGCAATCAGCCCCAGCATTTT. Translated, it gives CASSIWDSRNQPQHF. The whole variable domain, filled in from reference TRBV19 and TRBJ1-5, reads DGGITQSPKYLFRKEGQNVTLSCEQNLNHDAMYWYRQDPGQGLRLIYYSQIVNDFQKGDIAEGYSVSREKKESFPLTVTSAQKNPTAFYLCASSIWDSRNQPQHFGDGTRLSIL.